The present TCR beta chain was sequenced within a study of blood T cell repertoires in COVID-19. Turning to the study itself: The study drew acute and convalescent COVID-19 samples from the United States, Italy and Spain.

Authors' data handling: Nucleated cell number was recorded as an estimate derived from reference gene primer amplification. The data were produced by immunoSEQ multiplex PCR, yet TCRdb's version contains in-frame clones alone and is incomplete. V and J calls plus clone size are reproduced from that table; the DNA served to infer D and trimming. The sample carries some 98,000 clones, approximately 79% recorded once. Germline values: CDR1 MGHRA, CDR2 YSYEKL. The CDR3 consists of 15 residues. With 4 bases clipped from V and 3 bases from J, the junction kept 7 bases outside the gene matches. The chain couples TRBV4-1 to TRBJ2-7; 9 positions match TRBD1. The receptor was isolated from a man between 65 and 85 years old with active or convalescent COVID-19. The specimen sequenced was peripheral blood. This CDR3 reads CASSPLGTGRYEQYF. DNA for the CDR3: TGCGCCAGCAGCCCACTCGGGACAGGGCGCTACGAGCAGTACTTC.